The 21 T cell receptor beta chains below all came from one sample that was sequenced in a study of shared clonotypes between healthy human individuals (dated by TCRdb to 2020 to 2022). CD8 naive samples were CD45RO-negative cells positively selected for CCR7, giving a CD45RA+CCR7+ population that excluded TemRA cells. The library was obtained by the immunoSEQ multiplex PCR assay. The immuneACCESS repertoire file appears here via TCRdb, limited to in-frame rearrangements. These files lack a portion of the clones; in checked studies, under half of the deficit traces to unresolved V genes, and the cause of the others is not known. This sample lists 750,000 to 1,000,000 clones; roughly 92% were detected once. About 24% of the sample rests with the top ten. Sequencing used naive CD8+ T cells sorted from blood. This sample's cell subset or site label indicates: CD45RA+CCR7+. The origin of the receptors is a man aged 30 to 39 in good health.

This chain links TRBV11-3 with TRBJ2-3, with 11 nucleotides matching TRBD2. The germline gives CDR1 SGHNT, CDR2 YENEEA. This CDR3 region has 15 residues. After removal of 6 bases from V and 7 bases from J, the junction contained 9 bases not matched to a gene. The CDR3 DNA reads TGTGCCAGCAGTCTCACTAGCGGGAGCAGGAATACGCAGTATTTT. It is translated as CASSLTSGSRNTQYF. Combining the CDR3 with reference TRBV11-3 and TRBJ2-3 gives the whole variable domain EAGVVQSPRYKIIEKKQPVAFWCNPISGHNTLYWYLQNLGQGPELLIRYENEEAVDDSQLPKDRFSAERLKGVDSTLKIQPAELGDSAVYLCASSLTSGSRNTQYFGPGTRLTVL.

This clone has only one observation. The rearrangement uses TRBV11-2 and TRBJ2-2; D is perhaps TRBD1 (6 bases). Germline-derived CDR1 and CDR2 are SGHAT and FQNNGV. The CDR3 covers 17 residues. V lost 1 base to trimming and J lost 4 bases, with 16 bases between them. In DNA form, the CDR3 reads TGTGCCAGCAGCTTAGTCGTTGTGGGGACAAGCACCGGGGAGCTGTTTTTT. Translated: CASSLVVVGTSTGELFF. The full variable domain, its missing parts supplied by reference TRBV11-2 and TRBJ2-2, is EAGVAQSPRYKIIEKRQSVAFWCNPISGHATLYWYQQILGQGPKLLIQFQNNGVVDDSQLPKDRFSAERLKGVDSTLKIQPAKLEDSAVYLCASSLVVVGTSTGELFFGEGSRLTVL.

This clone occurred many times. A read error may account for a junction end that differs from germline. The V gene is TRBV6-1, the J gene TRBJ2-6, with 7 bases identical to TRBD1. This CDR3 is 16 amino acids long. Per the germline V gene, CDR1 is MNHNS and CDR2 is SASEGT. CDR3: CASTELQGAGANVLTF. The DNA of the CDR3 is TGTGCCAGCACTGAACTCCAGGGGGCTGGGGCCAACGTCCTGACTTTC.

The chain has TRBV2 and TRBJ2-1; D unclear. CDR1 is SNHLY, CDR2 FYNNEI, per germline. The CDR3 contains 16 residues. Trimming cost V 3 bases and J 5 bases, with 17 bases left between them. The CDR3 protein is CASSDSSLTPDNEQFF. The CDR3 nucleotides are TGTGCCAGCAGTGATTCGAGCCTGACTCCTGACAATGAGCAGTTCTTC.

The chain links TRBV27 to TRBJ2-7; no clear D. The V gene's germline CDR1 is MNHEY and CDR2 SMNVEV (reference sequence). The CDR3 extends over 13 amino acids. Trimming left V 8 bases short and J 0 bases short, with 11 bases between. The CDR3 sequence: CASGRLSSYEQYF. For the CDR3, the DNA is TGTGCCAGCGGGCGCTTATCCTCCTACGAGCAGTACTTC.

The V gene is TRBV6-1, the J gene TRBJ2-7; possibly TRBD2 for D (5 bases). Germline V gene lookup returns CDR1 MNHNS and CDR2 SASEGT. The CDR3 covers 14 residues. V lost 4 bases to trimming and J lost 3 bases, with 13 bases between them. This CDR3 reads CASSATTQYYEQYF. The CDR3 region has the DNA TGTGCCAGCAGTGCGACTACCCAGTACTACGAGCAGTACTTC.

V gene TRBV19 combines with J gene TRBJ2-5; D might be TRBD2 (6 bases). Trimming cost V 4 bases and J 4 bases, with 10 bases left between them. CDR3 size: 13 residues. The germline gives CDR1 LNHDA, CDR2 SQIVND (reference sequence). The CDR3 coding sequence is TGTGCCAGTAGTAAGGCGGGGCCAGAGACCCAGTACTTC. This encodes CASSKAGPETQYF.

J is TRBJ2-7 and V is TRBV28, with D unclear. This CDR3 is 16 amino acids long. The germline CDR1 and CDR2 sequences are MDHEN and SYDVKM. V was cut by 1 base and J by 0 bases, with 13 bases left in between. The CDR3, as DNA: TGTGCCAGCAGTTTATCTAACTCCGGGTCCTCCTACGAGCAGTACTTC. This gives the protein CASSLSNSGSSYEQYF.

The chain combines TRBV6-5 with TRBJ2-1, with D perhaps being TRBD1 or TRBD2 (5 bases each). The CDR3 length is 13 residues. Trimming removed 5 bases at V and 8 bases at J, with 13 bases between. CDR1 is MNHEY and CDR2 is SVGAGI in the germline V gene. The CDR3 reads CASSNPGAHEQFF. CDR3 DNA: TGTGCCAGCAGTAACCCCGGGGCCCATGAGCAGTTCTTC.

The chain employs TRBV2 and TRBJ2-7, with no clear D. Germline V gives CDR1 SNHLY, CDR2 FYNNEI. The V gene lost 11 bases and the J gene lost 2 bases, with 13 bases spanning the gap. This CDR3 is built from 12 residues. Here the CDR3 reads CAAIMGPYEQYF. CDR3 bases: TGTGCCGCAATAATGGGTCCCTACGAGCAGTACTTC. The full variable domain, its missing parts supplied by reference TRBV2 and TRBJ2-7, is EPEVTQTPSHQVTQMGQEVILRCVPISNHLYFYWYRQILGQKVEFLVSFYNNEISEKSEIFDDQFSVERPDGSNFTLKIRSTKLEDSAMYFCAAIMGPYEQYFGPGTRLTVT.

The chain uses TRBV27 and TRBJ1-1; 7 bases are shared with TRBD1. This CDR3 is built from 15 residues. CDR1 is MNHEY and CDR2 is SMNVEV in the germline V gene (reference sequence). Trimming removed 7 bases from V and 2 bases from J; junction bases left unmatched: 10. DNA for the CDR3: TGTGCCAGCAAGTTCGTGGACAGGATAAACACTGAAGCTTTCTTT. Translated: CASKFVDRINTEAFF.

There are many counts of this clone. The likely explanation is a read error, given a far larger clone one base away. In the same sample, other DNA sequences code for this CDR3. The chain links TRBV6-5 to TRBJ2-7, with 11 bases identical to TRBD1. The CDR3 covers 14 residues. V lost 5 bases, J lost 3 bases, and 3 bases stayed unmatched. The germline V gene has CDR1 MNHEY and CDR2 SVGAGI. This CDR3 reads CASSAGTGGYEQYF. CDR3 nucleotide sequence: TGTGCCAGCAGTGCCGGGACAGGGGGCTACGAGCAGTACTTC.

V is TRBV15 and J is TRBJ2-2; TRBD2 matches 8 bases. The CDR3 spans 15 residues. The trim removed 8 bases at V and 7 bases at J, leaving 12 bases unmatched. CDR1 is LNHNV, CDR2 YYDKDF, per germline (reference sequence). The CDR3 region has the DNA TGTGCCACCGAGTATAGCGGGGCTCCCCGCGGGGAGCTGTTTTTT. It translates to CATEYSGAPRGELFF.

The CDR3 is CATSPLAGLAVRNTGELFF. CDR3 nucleotide sequence: TGTGCCACCAGCCCCCTAGCAGGGTTGGCGGTCCGGAACACCGGGGAGCTGTTTTTT. The chain couples TRBV15 to TRBJ2-2; D assignment may be TRBD1 or TRBD2 (5 bases each). There are 19 residues in the CDR3. In germline, CDR1 is LNHNV, CDR2 YYDKDF (reference sequence). Trimming took 5 bases from V and 1 from J, leaving 23 bases between them.

This chain connects TRBV19 to TRBJ1-2; 8 bases align to TRBD1. This CDR3 is 15 amino acids long. V lost 4 bases and J lost 2; bases outside the gene matches: 6. Germline CDR1 is LNHDA and CDR2 is SQIVND (reference sequence). The CDR3 region has the DNA TGTGCCAGTAGTAATCGGGACAGGCCGAACTATGGCTACACCTTC. Translation gives CASSNRDRPNYGYTF.

The rearrangement joins TRBV29-1 to TRBJ2-1, with unresolved D. Trimming stripped 6 bases from V and 0 bases from J, with 9 bases between. The V gene's germline CDR1 is SQVTM and CDR2 ANQGSEA. This CDR3 spans 13 amino acids. The CDR3 reads CSVWTLSYNEQFF. CDR3 nucleotides: TGCAGCGTATGGACCCTCTCCTACAATGAGCAGTTCTTC.

The chain employs TRBV6-1 and TRBJ2-1; D tentatively reads TRBD1 or TRBD2 (5 bases each). This CDR3 comprises 17 residues. The V end lost 2 bases, the J end lost 1 base, and 15 bases lay between the germline ends. Per germline, CDR1 MNHNS and CDR2 SASEGT. CDR3 nucleotides: TGTGCCAGCAGTGAAAGGGGCCTAGCTGAGTCCTACAATGAGCAGTTCTTC. Its translation: CASSERGLAESYNEQFF.

This rearrangement joins TRBV18 to TRBJ1-1; D gene ambiguous. CDR3 size: 17 residues. Germline V gives CDR1 KGHSH, CDR2 LQKENI. V shed 4 bases and J shed 5 bases, with 23 bases lying between them. DNA for the CDR3: TGTGCCAGCTCACTATGGAGCGTCCGGGGTGGGAATACTGAAGCTTTCTTT. Translated: CASSLWSVRGGNTEAFF.

The chain recombines TRBV7-9 with TRBJ2-5; D is tentatively TRBD1 or TRBD2 (7 bases each). CDR1 is SEHNR, CDR2 FQNEAQ, per germline (reference sequence). This CDR3 contains 15 residues. Trimming took 4 bases from V and 4 from J, leaving 16 bases between them. The CDR3 spells CASSSSRGGGETQYF. CDR3 coding DNA: TGTGCCAGCAGCTCCTCCAGGGGGGGAGGAGAGACCCAGTACTTC.

This rearrangement joins TRBV28 to TRBJ2-7; 7 bases are a match to TRBD2. J gave up 2 bases and V 2 bases, and 9 bases lay outside the gene matches. CDR3 length: 16 residues. Germline assignment: CDR1 MDHEN and CDR2 SYDVKM. CDR3 in amino acids: CASSLLPSGNTYEQYF. In DNA form, the CDR3 reads TGTGCCAGCAGTTTACTCCCCAGCGGGAACACCTACGAGCAGTACTTC. The variable domain in full, completed from reference TRBV28 and TRBJ2-7, reads DVKVTQSSRYLVKRTGEKVFLECVQDMDHENMFWYRQDPGLGLRLIYFSYDVKMKEKGDIPEGYSVSREKKERFSLILESASTNQTSMYLCASSLLPSGNTYEQYFGPGTRLTVT.

J is TRBJ1-3 and V is TRBV12-1; TRBD1 was called by the table and not checked on the DNA. TRBV12-1 is a pseudogene segment. This CDR3 is 15 amino acids long. CDR3 in amino acids: CASSFRGSSGNTIYF. CDR3 sequence (DNA): TGTGCCAGCAGCTTTAGGGGCTCCTCTGGAAACACCATATATTTT.